This TCR beta chain stems from a study of blood T cell repertoires in COVID-19. Overall study: Sites across the United States, Italy and Spain contributed samples from acute and convalescent COVID-19. T cells, B-cell-depleted T cells, or PBMCs supplied cDNA or gDNA.

This CDR3 has 15 amino acids. Germline V gene lookup returns CDR1 MNHNY and CDR2 SVGAGI (reference sequence). J gave up 5 bases and V 4 bases, and 6 bases lay outside the gene matches. In the authors' methods: Cell counts per sample came from amplifying reference gene primers. The protocol was immunoSEQ multiplex PCR, while the TCRdb copy is restricted to in-frame clones and leaves out a portion. That table gives V, J and clone size, and the DNA gave D and trimming. The data hold some 230,000 clones, with around 80% observed a single time. This TCR was recovered from a woman between 55 and 75 years old who had recovered from COVID-19. The sample consisted of peripheral blood. J is TRBJ2-1 and V is TRBV6-6; 9 bases map to TRBD1. The CDR3 protein is CASSSRDRVNNEQFF. CDR3 bases: TGTGCCAGCAGTTCCCGGGACAGGGTGAACAATGAGCAGTTCTTC.